These 23 T cell receptor beta chains were all obtained from the same sample, sequenced in a study of early T cells in non-severe SARS-CoV-2 infection. TCRdb independently ran MiXCR on the 5' RACE reads; one entry per CDR3 protein. The sample consists of about 60,000 distinct CDR3 sequences, approximately 9% of them appearing once. Material for sequencing was whole blood. Receptors originate from an adult who was a healthcare worker with PCR-confirmed SARS-CoV-2 infection or an uninfected control (not recorded which).

This clonotype was detected a few times. The genes are TRBV29-1 and TRBJ1-1; D unresolved. Trimming shortened V by 5 bases and J by 3 bases, and 4 bases separated the two germline ends. Germline loops: CDR1 SQVTM, CDR2 ANQGSEA. The CDR3 contains 10 residues. The CDR3 spells CSVTHTEAFF. CDR3 nucleotide sequence: TGCAGCGTTACCCACACTGAAGCTTTCTTT.

This clonotype was found many times. The chain has TRBV7-2 and TRBJ1-2, with D uncertain. Deletions cut 4 bases from V and 2 bases from J, with 11 bases between. The V gene's germline CDR1 is SGHTA and CDR2 FQGNSA. This CDR3 region has 14 residues. This CDR3 is CASSSPQVNYGYTF. In nucleotides, the CDR3 is TGTGCCAGCAGCTCGCCCCAAGTGAACTATGGCTACACCTTC. The full variable domain, with the rest looked up from reference TRBV7-2 and TRBJ1-2, is GAGVSQSPSNKVTEKGKDVELRCDPISGHTALYWYRQSLGQGLEFLIYFQGNSAPDKSGLPSDRFSAERTGGSVSTLTIQRTQQEDSAVYLCASSSPQVNYGYTFGSGTRLTVV.

The table lists this clonotype with a few counts. This chain joins TRBV12-3 or TRBV12-4 and TRBJ2-7, with unresolved D. This CDR3 spans 15 amino acids. Trimming shortened V by 5 bases and J by 6 bases, and 20 bases separated the two germline ends. CDR3 in amino acids: CASSPSFRTVGEQYF. CDR3 bases: TGTGCCAGCAGTCCAAGTTTTAGGACGGTGGGCGAGCAGTACTTC.

There are many counts of this clonotype. The J gene is TRBJ2-7, the V gene TRBV12-3 or TRBV12-4, with 9 bases fitting TRBD1. The CDR3 runs 14 residues. V trimming: 6 bases; J trimming: 3 bases; junction bases outside the gene matches: 6. CDR3 protein: CASSPGTGLYEQYF. DNA of the CDR3: TGTGCCAGCAGCCCAGGGACAGGGCTCTACGAGCAGTACTTC.

This clonotype has ten or more counts. V usage is TRBV7-2 and J usage is TRBJ1-1, with D possibly matching TRBD1 (6 bases). CDR1 is SGHTA, CDR2 FQGNSA, per germline. The CDR3 loop spans 13 amino acids. Trimming took off 2 bases at V and 12 bases at J, with 16 bases between the two ends. DNA for the CDR3: TGTGCCAGCAGCTTATCGGGGGGGCTGGAGACTTTCTTT. Translated: CASSLSGGLETFF.

This clonotype was picked up a small number of times. This chain joins TRBV6-6 and TRBJ2-2, with D possibly being TRBD1 or TRBD2 (5 bases each). This CDR3 has 19 amino acids. The ends were cut back, 5 bases at V and 4 bases at J, with 26 bases in the middle. The germline CDR1 and CDR2 sequences are MNHNY and SVGAGI (reference sequence). CDR3: CASSRVLPGRLSGTGELFF. The CDR3 DNA follows: TGTGCCAGCAGTCGCGTTCTCCCGGGACGCCTTTCGGGCACCGGGGAGCTGTTTTTT.

This clonotype was counted at least ten times. The chain employs TRBV10-3 and TRBJ1-1, with TRBD1 matching over 8 bases. The J segment lost 1 base and the V segment lost 0 bases, leaving 1 base of the junction unmatched. Per the germline V gene, CDR1 is ENHRY and CDR2 is SYGVKD. This CDR3 spans 15 amino acids. In DNA, the CDR3 is TGTGCCATCAGTGAGTCGACAGGGGCGAACACTGAAGCTTTCTTT. Amino acids: CAISESTGANTEAFF.

This clonotype came up a few times. V gene TRBV19 combines with J gene TRBJ1-1, with D uncertain. This CDR3 contains 11 residues. V was shortened by 7 bases and J by 5 bases, with 8 bases between the two germline ends. CDR1 is LNHDA, CDR2 SQIVND, per germline (reference sequence). CDR3 coding DNA: TGTGCCAGTACCCGGGGTACTGAAGCTTTCTTT. Translation: CASTRGTEAFF.

CDR3 sequence (DNA): TGTGCCAGCAGCTTAAAACCGGGGGGCACCGAAGCTTTCTTT. This translates into CASSLKPGGTEAFF. V usage is TRBV7-3 and J usage is TRBJ1-1; possible D gene TRBD1, 6 bases. Per germline, CDR1 SGHTA and CDR2 FQGTGA. Deletions cut 1 base from V and 8 bases from J, with 14 bases between. The CDR3 is 14 amino acids.

This chain links TRBV9 with TRBJ2-3; D may be TRBD2 (5 bases). The V gene lost 3 bases and the J gene lost 2 bases, with 10 bases spanning the gap. The CDR3 runs to 14 residues. Germline V lookup: CDR1 SGDLS, CDR2 YYNGEE. The chain's CDR3 is CASSDPDYTDTQYF. The CDR3 coding sequence is TGTGCCAGCAGCGATCCCGACTACACAGATACGCAGTATTTT.

This clonotype was observed many times. The chain recombines TRBV7-6 with TRBJ1-5, with a weak D call TRBD1 (6 bases). The V and J ends lost 4 bases and 0 bases respectively, with 10 bases between them. Germline V CDR1 and CDR2: SGHVS, FNYEAQ. The length of the CDR3 is 15 residues. This chain's CDR3 is CASSSGGGSNQPQHF. The CDR3 DNA follows: TGTGCCAGCAGCTCGGGAGGGGGTAGCAATCAGCCCCAGCATTTT.

The V gene is TRBV6-5, the J gene TRBJ2-6; 10 bases align to TRBD1. This CDR3 contains 17 residues. Trimming removed 6 bases from V and 4 bases from J; junction bases left unmatched: 9. Germline assignment: CDR1 MNHEY and CDR2 SVGAGI. CDR3 residues: CASSAGTGVKGANVLTF. The DNA of the CDR3 is TGTGCCAGCAGCGCCGGGACAGGGGTCAAGGGGGCCAACGTCCTGACTTTC.

The V and J genes are TRBV7-2 and TRBJ2-7; D remains ambiguous. Deletions cut 1 base from V and 2 bases from J, with 9 bases between. Germline V lookup: CDR1 SGHTA, CDR2 FQGNSA. This CDR3 comprises 14 residues. CDR3 in amino acids: CASSLEGSTYEQYF. DNA for the CDR3: TGTGCCAGCAGCTTAGAGGGCAGTACCTACGAGCAGTACTTC. Complete variable domain (other parts from reference TRBV7-2 and TRBJ2-7): GAGVSQSPSNKVTEKGKDVELRCDPISGHTALYWYRQSLGQGLEFLIYFQGNSAPDKSGLPSDRFSAERTGGSVSTLTIQRTQQEDSAVYLCASSLEGSTYEQYFGPGTRLTVT.

This clonotype appeared a few times. The chain has TRBV29-1 and TRBJ1-2; possible D gene TRBD1, 5 bases. Germline V gene data show CDR1 as SQVTM and CDR2 as ANQGSEA. Trimming took 1 base from V and 6 from J, leaving 15 bases between them. This CDR3 region has 14 residues. The CDR3 DNA reads TGCAGCGTTGAAGGCACTGGTTTGGACAATGGCTACACCTTC. It specifies CSVEGTGLDNGYTF.

V and J are TRBV4-1 and TRBJ1-1; possible D gene TRBD1, 5 bases. The V gene lost 0 bases and the J gene lost 1 base, with 15 bases spanning the gap. This CDR3 contains 17 residues. CDR1 is MGHRA, CDR2 YSYEKL, per germline. CDR3 in amino acids: CASSQDIWGRWNTEAFF. CDR3 sequence (DNA): TGCGCCAGCAGCCAAGATATCTGGGGCAGGTGGAACACTGAAGCTTTCTTT.

This clonotype showed up many times. V usage is TRBV19 and J usage is TRBJ2-3, with 8 bases fitting TRBD2. With 7 bases clipped from V and 5 bases from J, the junction kept 14 bases outside the gene matches. From germline, CDR1 is LNHDA and CDR2 SQIVND (reference sequence). CDR3 length: 16 amino acids. CDR3 DNA: TGTGCCAGTACCCCCGGACTAGCCGGGGGCGTAGATACGCAGTATTTT. It translates to CASTPGLAGGVDTQYF.

This clonotype was observed at least ten times. This rearrangement joins TRBV6-5 to TRBJ1-1; no firm D call. This CDR3 contains 11 residues. V was pared by 8 bases and J by 1 base, with 5 bases between. The germline CDR1 and CDR2 sequences are MNHEY and SVGAGI. CDR3 protein: CASRSNTEAFF. In DNA, the CDR3 is TGTGCCAGCCGCTCGAACACTGAAGCTTTCTTT.

This clonotype was counted many times. The J gene is TRBJ1-1, the V gene TRBV29-1, with TRBD1 matching 7 bases. Trimming removed 6 bases from V and 3 bases from J; junction bases left unmatched: 7. The CDR3 consists of 13 residues. Germline V lookup: CDR1 SQVTM, CDR2 ANQGSEA. CDR3 residues: CSVSTGMDTEAFF. CDR3 nucleotide sequence: TGCAGCGTGTCGACAGGGATGGACACTGAAGCTTTCTTT.

The chain has TRBV2 and TRBJ1-2; unclear D gene. The V end lost 4 bases, the J end lost 10 bases, and 13 bases lay between the germline ends. Germline assignment: CDR1 SNHLY and CDR2 FYNNEI. This CDR3 has 12 residues. CDR3 in DNA: TGTGCCAGCAGTGTAGGGCATTCTCACTACACCTTC. Translating gives CASSVGHSHYTF.

This clonotype was found many times. One junction end disagrees with the germline gene, perhaps due to a read error. The V call is TRBV3-1, the J call TRBJ1-1; D ambiguous. The CDR3 covers 13 residues. The V gene's germline CDR1 is LGHDT and CDR2 YNNKEL (reference sequence). As DNA, the CDR3 is TGTGCCAGCAGCCAAACAATGAACACTGAAGCCTTCTTT. As protein: CASSQTMNTEAFF.

In this sample, this clonotype turned up many times. The chain has TRBV7-8 and TRBJ2-1; no clear D. V shed 5 bases and J shed 3 bases, with 14 bases lying between them. The CDR3 covers 15 residues. Germline V gene lookup returns CDR1 SGHVS and CDR2 FQNEAQ. In nucleotides, the CDR3 is TGTGCCAGCAGCCTTTCCTCCGCGAACTACAATGAGCAGTTCTTC. Translated, it gives CASSLSSANYNEQFF.

This clonotype was observed many times. This chain links TRBV5-1 with TRBJ2-5; D is uncertain. The CDR3 sequence is 11 residues long. V lost 5 bases, J lost 5 bases, and 7 bases lay in between. Germline CDR1 reads SGHRS; CDR2 reads YFSETQ. The CDR3 region is CASRWMETQYF. CDR3 bases: TGCGCCAGCAGGTGGATGGAGACCCAGTACTTC.

This chain links TRBV5-1 with TRBJ2-5; TRBD1 aligns across 10 bases. V trimming: 4 bases; J trimming: 6 bases; junction bases outside the gene matches: 18. The CDR3 totals 18 residues. Per germline, CDR1 SGHRS and CDR2 YFSETQ. For the CDR3, the DNA is TGCGCCAGCAGCCCATCTTTTCCGGGACAGGGGAGAAGGAAGACCCAGTACTTC. This translates into CASSPSFPGQGRRKTQYF.